These 32 T cell receptor beta chains were sequenced from one sample in a study of OX40 agonist ivuxolimab in advanced cancers. Profiled with immunoSEQ multiplex PCR; TCRdb holds only in-frame clones, not every one. Found here are about 60,000 clones, 90% to 95% of them singletons; the top ten hold about 19%. Sequences were derived from CD4+ or CD8+ T cells sorted from blood, sampled in a trial of the OX40 agonist ivuxolimab. All receptors come from an adult with an advanced solid tumor such as melanoma, head and neck, liver or kidney cancer.

This rearrangement joins TRBV2 to TRBJ2-3, with a possible D match to TRBD1 (6 bases). The V end lost 6 bases, the J end lost 7 bases, and 20 bases lay between the germline ends. The germline gives CDR1 SNHLY, CDR2 FYNNEI. This CDR3 has 15 amino acids. For the CDR3, the DNA is TGTGCCAGCAGGATGAGGGACACTCTTCTATATACGCAGTATTTT. It codes for CASRMRDTLLYTQYF.

The rearrangement uses TRBV9 and TRBJ2-3, with 7 bases lining up with TRBD2. The junction had 11 bases not matched to a gene; V was cut back by 0 bases and J by 4 bases. The CDR3 totals 17 residues. Germline CDR1 reads SGDLS; CDR2 reads YYNGEE. The CDR3 is CASSVATGRTPADTQYF. CDR3 bases: TGTGCCAGCAGCGTAGCGACCGGGAGGACGCCGGCAGATACGCAGTATTTT.

The chain links TRBV30 to TRBJ2-3; D may be TRBD1 (6 bases). Germline V gene lookup returns CDR1 GTSNPN and CDR2 SVGIG (reference sequence). This CDR3 has 13 amino acids. Deletions cut 5 bases from V and 2 bases from J, with 11 bases between. CDR3 sequence (DNA): TGTGCCTGGGACAGGATGCCCACAGATACGCAGTATTTT. Translated: CAWDRMPTDTQYF.

The chain recombines TRBV5-4 with TRBJ2-1; D ambiguous. CDR1 and CDR2 (germline): SGHNT, YYREEE (reference sequence). Deletions cut 2 bases from V and 5 bases from J, with 8 bases between. CDR3 length: 13 amino acids. CDR3 sequence (DNA): TGTGCCAGCAGCTTTAGTAGTAACAATGAGCAGTTCTTC. As protein: CASSFSSNNEQFF.

The J gene is TRBJ1-2, the V gene TRBV5-4; TRBD1 aligns across 8 bases. CDR3 length: 16 amino acids. V was clipped by 0 bases and J by 8 bases; unmatched bases: 12. Germline V gives CDR1 SGHNT, CDR2 YYREEE (reference sequence). The CDR3 region is CASSLERQGANGGYTF. CDR3 nucleotide sequence: TGTGCCAGCAGCTTGGAGAGGCAGGGGGCGAATGGGGGCTACACCTTC.

This clone has a single count. The chain has TRBV9 and TRBJ2-7; 11 nucleotides line up with TRBD1. V dropped 3 bases and J dropped 3; count of bases not matched to a gene: 5. There are 15 residues in the CDR3. Germline lookup yields CDR1 SGDLS and CDR2 YYNGEE. As DNA, the CDR3 is TGTGCCAGCAGCGCCCGGACAGGGGGCATCTACGAGCAGTACTTC. The encoded protein is CASSARTGGIYEQYF.

The chain joins TRBV27 to TRBJ1-2, with TRBD1 matching 8 bases. CDR3 length: 14 amino acids. V was clipped by 5 bases and J by 8 bases; unmatched bases: 10. CDR1 is MNHEY, CDR2 SMNVEV, per germline (reference sequence). For the CDR3, the DNA is TGTGCCAGCAGTCCAGGGCAGGGGGCAAGGGGCTACACCTTC. Its translation: CASSPGQGARGYTF.

This clone came up once. DNA for the CDR3: TGTGCCAGCAGTTTATTGCTAGACAATGAGCAGTTCTTC. Protein sequence: CASSLLLDNEQFF. The genes are TRBV28 and TRBJ2-1, with D uncertain. Germline V gives CDR1 MDHEN, CDR2 SYDVKM. The CDR3 totals 13 residues. Between the trimmed V and J ends, which lost 1 base and 5 bases, there was a span of 6 bases.

The chain combines TRBV18 with TRBJ2-5; the D call may be TRBD1 or TRBD2 (5 bases each). The CDR3 length is 15 residues. CDR1 KGHSH and CDR2 LQKENI come from the germline V gene. V lost 4 bases and J lost 1, with 13 bases in between. The CDR3 here is CASSRVGTAQETQYF. Written as DNA, the CDR3 is TGTGCCAGCTCACGCGTGGGGACGGCCCAAGAGACCCAGTACTTC.

Here the CDR3 DNA reads TGTGCCTGGAGCGAGGGGGTGAACACTGAAGCTTTCTTT. Its translation: CAWSEGVNTEAFF. This chain uses TRBV30 with TRBJ1-1; possibly TRBD1 for D (6 bases). The germline V gene encodes CDR1 GTSNPN and CDR2 SVGIG (reference sequence). The CDR3 covers 13 residues. V was cut by 3 bases and J by 0 bases, with 8 bases left in between.

The chain employs TRBV5-6 and TRBJ2-1; D call uncertain. Germline V CDR1 and CDR2: SGHDT, YYEEEE. V dropped 2 bases and J dropped 2 bases, with 11 bases sitting between them. The CDR3 runs 15 residues. The CDR3 DNA follows: TGTGCCAGCAGCTTCGTCCGGGCGCCCTACAATGAGCAGTTCTTC. Amino acid sequence: CASSFVRAPYNEQFF.

The rearrangement uses TRBV27 and TRBJ2-1, with TRBD1 matching over 7 bases. Germline V gives CDR1 MNHEY, CDR2 SMNVEV (reference sequence). V gave up 5 bases and J gave up 4 bases; unmatched junction bases: 8. This CDR3 is built from 15 residues. The CDR3 sequence is CASSTTPDRYNEQFF. DNA of the CDR3: TGTGCCAGCAGTACCACTCCGGACAGGTACAATGAGCAGTTCTTC.

The chain combines TRBV9 with TRBJ1-2; D may be TRBD1 (6 bases). Looked up from germline, CDR1 is SGDLS and CDR2 is YYNGEE. CDR3 length: 14 amino acids. V lost 3 bases and J lost 4, with 13 bases in between. The CDR3 DNA sequence: TGTGCCAGCAGCGGAGGAGACAGGCCCTATGGCTACACCTTC. Residues: CASSGGDRPYGYTF.

V is TRBV27 and J is TRBJ2-7; 9 bases are a match to TRBD2. Germline V CDR1 and CDR2: MNHEY, SMNVEV (reference sequence). After removal of 4 bases from V and 3 bases from J, the junction contained 4 bases not matched to a gene. The length of the CDR3 is 14 residues. CDR3 nucleotides: TGTGCCAGCAGTTGGGGGACTAGCAACTACGAGCAGTACTTC. Its translation: CASSWGTSNYEQYF.

J is TRBJ2-1 and V is TRBV14; 7 bases match TRBD2. V dropped 2 bases and J dropped 3; count of bases not matched to a gene: 7. Germline V gives CDR1 SGHDN, CDR2 FVKESK. The CDR3 loop spans 16 amino acids. The CDR3 sequence: CASSQPPGLFYNEQFF. The CDR3 nucleotides read TGTGCCAGCAGCCAACCCCCGGGACTATTCTACAATGAGCAGTTCTTC. Complete variable domain (other parts from reference TRBV14 and TRBJ2-1): EAGVTQFPSHSVIEKGQTVTLRCDPISGHDNLYWYRRVMGKEIKFLLHFVKESKQDESGMPNNRFLAERTGGTYSTLKVQPAELEDSGVYFCASSQPPGLFYNEQFFGPGTRLTVL.

This clone was seen once. The chain links TRBV9 to TRBJ2-1; 8 bases fit TRBD2. The J segment lost 7 bases and the V segment lost 0 bases, leaving 6 bases of the junction unmatched. This CDR3 has 15 residues. CDR1 is SGDLS and CDR2 is YYNGEE in the germline V gene. The CDR3 spells CASSVAGGPRNEQFF. The CDR3 nucleotides are TGTGCCAGCAGCGTAGCGGGAGGGCCACGGAATGAGCAGTTCTTC.

The rearrangement links TRBV20-1 to TRBJ2-5; the D is unclear. Trimming cost V 3 bases and J 9 bases, with 11 bases left between them. Germline values: CDR1 DFQATT, CDR2 SNEGSKA (reference sequence). This CDR3 spans 11 amino acids. The CDR3 DNA sequence: TGCAGTGCTAGGGATGGTTTGGCCCAGTACTTC. Its protein is CSARDGLAQYF.

This rearrangement joins TRBV27 to TRBJ2-1, with TRBD2 matching over 14 bases. V lost 7 bases and J lost 8; bases outside the gene matches: 7. Germline CDR1 is MNHEY and CDR2 is SMNVEV (reference sequence). The CDR3 covers 15 residues. CDR3 nucleotides: TGTGCCAGCACCCCGGGACTAGCGGGAGTGCATGAGCAGTTCTTC. Residues: CASTPGLAGVHEQFF.

The chain couples TRBV7-9 to TRBJ1-4; 7 bases align to TRBD1. This CDR3 has 15 amino acids. Germline V gene data show CDR1 as SEHNR and CDR2 as FQNEAQ (reference sequence). The trim removed 5 bases at V and 2 bases at J, leaving 5 bases unmatched. DNA for the CDR3: TGTGCCAGCAGCCGACAGGGCTCCACTAATGAAAAACTGTTTTTT. Its protein is CASSRQGSTNEKLFF.

The sample holds one count of this clone. This chain links TRBV4-1 with TRBJ1-2; 10 nucleotides agree with TRBD1. The trim removed 1 base at V and 8 bases at J, leaving 7 bases unmatched. From germline, CDR1 is MGHRA and CDR2 YSYEKL. This CDR3 contains 15 residues. Written as DNA, the CDR3 is TGCGCCAGCAGCCAAGGTCGGACAGGGGGTTTCGGCTACACCTTC. Amino acids: CASSQGRTGGFGYTF.

The genes are TRBV7-9 and TRBJ2-7; D is perhaps TRBD2 (5 bases). The CDR3 consists of 15 residues. Trimming removed 6 bases from V and 3 bases from J, with 18 bases in between. Germline CDR1 reads SEHNR; CDR2 reads FQNEAQ (reference sequence). The chain's CDR3 is CASRKGGVGVYEQYF. The CDR3 DNA sequence: TGTGCCAGCAGGAAAGGAGGTGTCGGGGTCTACGAGCAGTACTTC.

The chain has TRBV5-6 and TRBJ2-1, with 7 bases that match TRBD1. The CDR3 contains 16 residues. CDR1 is SGHDT and CDR2 is YYEEEE in the germline V gene. Trimming cost V 2 bases and J 4 bases; bases outside gene matches: 9. Here the CDR3 reads CASSFHRGARYNEQFF. CDR3 bases: TGTGCCAGCAGCTTCCACAGGGGCGCTAGGTACAATGAGCAGTTCTTC.

The chain is built from TRBV13 and TRBJ2-3, with a weak D call TRBD2 (6 bases). With 2 bases removed from V and 3 bases from J, the gap between germline ends came to 15 bases. The CDR3 is 16 residues long. Germline V gene lookup returns CDR1 PRHDT and CDR2 FYEKMQ (reference sequence). CDR3 nucleotide sequence: TGTGCCAGCAGCTTATACGCGGGGATATCGACAGATACGCAGTATTTT. This sequence encodes CASSLYAGISTDTQYF. Complete variable domain (other parts from reference TRBV13 and TRBJ2-3): AAGVIQSPRHLIKEKRETATLKCYPIPRHDTVYWYQQGPGQDPQFLISFYEKMQSDKGSIPDRFSAQQFSDYHSELNMSSLELGDSALYFCASSLYAGISTDTQYFGPGTRLTVL.

The rearrangement joins TRBV4-1 to TRBJ2-1; TRBD2 agrees at 12 bases. Looked up from germline, CDR1 is MGHRA and CDR2 is YSYEKL. The trim removed 1 base at V and 7 bases at J, leaving 5 bases unmatched. CDR3 length equals 16 residues. CDR3 in amino acids: CASSQGLAGVSNEQFF. Here the CDR3 DNA reads TGCGCCAGCAGCCAAGGACTAGCGGGAGTGTCAAATGAGCAGTTCTTC.

The V call is TRBV7-6, the J call TRBJ2-7; D gene ambiguous. Germline assignment: CDR1 SGHVS and CDR2 FNYEAQ. The CDR3 is 12 residues long. V lost 5 bases to trimming and J lost 1 base, with 6 bases between them. The CDR3 nucleotides are TGTGCCAGCAGCGGCCTTTCCTACGAGCAGTACTTC. Protein product: CASSGLSYEQYF.

V is TRBV5-6 and J is TRBJ1-4, with D unresolved. Per the germline V gene, CDR1 is SGHDT and CDR2 is YYEEEE. V lost 5 bases, J lost 5 bases, and 16 bases lay in between. The CDR3 covers 15 residues. CDR3 in amino acids: CASRLFSVQNEKLFF. CDR3 DNA: TGTGCCAGCAGACTGTTCTCGGTCCAAAATGAAAAACTGTTTTTT.

The chain joins TRBV27 to TRBJ2-7; D possibly corresponds to TRBD1 (6 bases). Germline V gene data show CDR1 as MNHEY and CDR2 as SMNVEV (reference sequence). Between the trimmed V and J ends, which lost 5 bases and 5 bases, there was a span of 10 bases. The CDR3 length is 12 residues. The CDR3, as DNA: TGTGCCAGCAGTGGAACAGGGAACGAGCAGTACTTC. This encodes CASSGTGNEQYF.

The chain links TRBV25-1 to TRBJ2-1; D gene ambiguous. Germline V gives CDR1 MGHDK, CDR2 SYGVNS. V was cut by 8 bases and J by 8 bases, with 13 bases left in between. The CDR3 loop spans 12 amino acids. CDR3 residues: CASAVYADEQFF. The DNA for the CDR3 is TGTGCCAGCGCCGTTTATGCCGATGAGCAGTTCTTC.

V is TRBV7-9 and J is TRBJ2-7; 9 positions match TRBD1. Trimming removed 5 bases from V and 3 bases from J; junction bases left unmatched: 8. Germline V gene lookup returns CDR1 SEHNR and CDR2 FQNEAQ (reference sequence). There are 15 residues in the CDR3. This CDR3 is CASSHGQGPGYEQYF. DNA for the CDR3: TGTGCCAGCAGCCACGGACAGGGGCCTGGCTACGAGCAGTACTTC.

The chain carries TRBV2 and TRBJ1-4, with D perhaps matching TRBD1 (5 bases). From germline, CDR1 is SNHLY and CDR2 FYNNEI. The CDR3 loop spans 14 amino acids. V was shortened by 4 bases and J by 4 bases, with 10 bases between the two germline ends. The CDR3 DNA is TGTGCCAGCAGTGCAGGGATTCTTAATGAAAAACTGTTTTTT. This gives the protein CASSAGILNEKLFF.

The chain couples TRBV19 to TRBJ2-1; 8 bases match TRBD2. CDR1 is LNHDA, CDR2 SQIVND, per germline (reference sequence). V was clipped by 0 bases and J by 4 bases; unmatched bases: 8. CDR3 length: 17 amino acids. CDR3: CASSIEWREVGYNEQFF. CDR3 DNA sequence: TGTGCCAGTAGTATAGAATGGCGGGAGGTGGGTTACAATGAGCAGTTCTTC.

CDR3 protein: CASSPRDSHYEQYF. CDR3 nucleotides: TGTGCCAGCAGTCCCAGGGACAGCCACTACGAGCAGTACTTC. V gene TRBV27 combines with J gene TRBJ2-7; TRBD1 agrees at 7 bases. Germline assignment: CDR1 MNHEY and CDR2 SMNVEV (reference sequence). J was trimmed by 3 bases and V by 5 bases; bases with no gene match: 7. CDR3 length: 14 residues.